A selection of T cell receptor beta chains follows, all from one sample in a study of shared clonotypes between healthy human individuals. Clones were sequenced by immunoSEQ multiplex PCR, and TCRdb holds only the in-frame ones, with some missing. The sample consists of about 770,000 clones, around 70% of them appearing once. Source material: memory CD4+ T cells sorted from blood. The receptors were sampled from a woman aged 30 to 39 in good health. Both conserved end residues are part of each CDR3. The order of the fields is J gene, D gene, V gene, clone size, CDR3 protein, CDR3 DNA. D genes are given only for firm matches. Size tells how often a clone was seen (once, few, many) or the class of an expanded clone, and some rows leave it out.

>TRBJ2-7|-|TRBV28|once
CATSSSYEQYF
TGTGCCACCTCTAGCTCCTACGAGCAGTACTTC
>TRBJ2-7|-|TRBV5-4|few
CASSKGDGYYEQYF
TGTGCCAGCAGCAAGGGGGACGGATACTACGAGCAGTACTTC
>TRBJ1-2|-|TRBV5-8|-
CASSILGDPTYYGYTF
TGTGCCAGCAGCATCCTGGGGGACCCGACGTACTATGGCTACACCTTC
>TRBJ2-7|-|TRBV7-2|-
CASSLISYEQYF
TGTGCCAGCAGCTTAATCTCCTACGAGCAGTACTTC
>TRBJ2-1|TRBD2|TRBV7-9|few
CASSLAGRPEQFF
TGTGCCAGCAGCCTAGCGGGACGGCCCGAGCAGTTCTTC
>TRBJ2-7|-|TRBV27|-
CASSPPREAGRGRAYEQYF
TGTGCCAGCAGTCCCCCCCGGGAAGCGGGTCGAGGAAGGGCCTACGAGCAGTACTTC
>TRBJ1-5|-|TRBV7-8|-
CASSLVGGSPQPQHF
TGTGCCAGCAGCTTAGTGGGGGGTTCTCCTCAGCCCCAGCATTTT
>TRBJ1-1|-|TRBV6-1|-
CASSERRQNTEAFF
TGTGCCAGCAGTGAAAGGAGACAAAACACTGAAGCTTTCTTT
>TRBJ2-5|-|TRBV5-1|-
CASSFTGTPQETQYF
TGCGCCAGCAGCTTCACCGGGACACCTCAAGAAACCCAGTACTTC
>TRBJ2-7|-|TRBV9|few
CASSAPIRISVPYEQYF
TGTGCCAGCAGCGCGCCCATACGAATTAGCGTTCCGTACGAGCAGTACTTC
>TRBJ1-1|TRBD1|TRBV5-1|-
CASKMGQVNTEAFF
TGCGCCAGCAAAATGGGACAGGTGAACACTGAAGCTTTCTTT
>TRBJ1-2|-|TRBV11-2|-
CASSSQAATVCSYTF
TGTGCCAGCAGCTCTCAGGCGGCGACAGTCTGTAGCTACACCTTC
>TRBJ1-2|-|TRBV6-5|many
CASKQQEHYGYTF
TGTGCCAGCAAACAACAGGAGCACTATGGCTACACCTTC
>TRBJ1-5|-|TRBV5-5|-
CASSPGPNNQPQHF
TGTGCCAGCAGCCCCGGACCCAACAATCAGCCCCAGCATTTT
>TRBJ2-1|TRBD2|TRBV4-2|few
CASSLDGSGLAAYNEQFF
TGTGCCAGCAGCTTGGATGGCTCGGGACTAGCGGCCTACAATGAGCAGTTCTTC
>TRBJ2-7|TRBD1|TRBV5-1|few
CASRDGDRGIYEQYF
TGCGCCAGCAGAGACGGGGACAGGGGGATCTACGAGCAGTACTTC
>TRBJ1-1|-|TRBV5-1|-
CASSRGDWGNTEAFF
TGCGCCAGCAGCCGCGGGGACTGGGGGAACACTGAAGCTTTCTTT
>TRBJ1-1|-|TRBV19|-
CASNDRNDEAFF
TGTGCCAGTAATGACAGGAACGATGAAGCTTTCTTT
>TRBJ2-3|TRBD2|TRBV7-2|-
CASSPLAGVVDTQYF
TGTGCCAGCAGCCCTCTAGCGGGAGTGGTAGATACGCAGTATTTT
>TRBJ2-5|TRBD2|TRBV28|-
CASSYPLGSGGETQYF
TGTGCCAGCAGTTACCCATTAGGATCGGGGGGAGAGACCCAGTACTTC
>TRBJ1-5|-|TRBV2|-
CASSGSGNQPQHF
TGTGCCAGCAGTGGATCAGGCAATCAGCCCCAGCATTTT
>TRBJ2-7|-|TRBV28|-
CASSSPRGSGSREQYF
TGTGCCAGCAGTTCCCCACGAGGATCAGGGAGTCGTGAGCAGTACTTC
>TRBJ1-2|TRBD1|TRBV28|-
CASITGWDRGLGYGYTF
TGTGCCAGCATTACTGGGTGGGACAGGGGGCTAGGGTATGGCTACACCTTC
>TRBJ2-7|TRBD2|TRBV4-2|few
CASSQAHRRAGAYEQYF
TGTGCCAGCAGCCAGGCCCACCGCCGGGCGGGAGCCTACGAGCAGTACTTC
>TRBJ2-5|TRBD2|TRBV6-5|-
CASSSRLAGTQYF
TGTGCCAGCAGTTCACGACTAGCGGGGACCCAGTACTTC
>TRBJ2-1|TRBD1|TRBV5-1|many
CASSPGTGGNEQFF
TGCGCCAGCAGCCCCGGGACAGGGGGAAATGAGCAGTTCTTC
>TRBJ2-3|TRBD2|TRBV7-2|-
CASSLASGRADTQYF
TGTGCCAGCAGCTTAGCTAGCGGGAGGGCAGATACGCAGTATTTT
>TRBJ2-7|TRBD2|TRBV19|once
CASSMSPSGRTTLAEQYF
TGTGCCAGTAGTATGTCGCCTAGCGGGAGGACTACCTTGGCCGAGCAGTACTTC
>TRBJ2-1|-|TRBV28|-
CASSSLADSYNEQFF
TGTGCCAGCAGTTCTTTAGCGGACTCCTACAATGAGCAGTTCTTC
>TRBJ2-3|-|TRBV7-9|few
CASSLSVGTDTQYF
TGTGCCAGCAGCTTATCCGTTGGCACAGATACGCAGTATTTT
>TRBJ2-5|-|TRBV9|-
CASSGGRGKKTQYF
TGTGCCAGCAGCGGAGGTCGGGGTAAAAAGACCCAGTACTTC
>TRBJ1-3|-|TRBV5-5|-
CASSLRSGNSGNTIYF
TGTGCCAGCAGCCTCAGGTCGGGAAACTCTGGAAACACCATATATTTT
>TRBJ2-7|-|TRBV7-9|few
CASSLVGPRTTYEQYF
TGTGCCAGCAGCTTAGTCGGGCCTCGGACAACCTACGAGCAGTACTTC
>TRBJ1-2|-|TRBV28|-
CASSFAGNSLGYTF
TGTGCCAGCAGTTTTGCAGGGAACAGTCTAGGCTACACCTTC